This TCR beta chain is drawn from a study of blood T cells in healthy people across ages. About the research overall: Per two T cells, template switching captured roughly one barcoded beta molecule. Study-wide results and limits: Higher naive T cell percentage went strongly together with higher TCR beta diversity.

A sample-barcoded 5' primer and a J-beta primer mix were used in a second PCR of roughly 7 to 11 cycles. Tagging of each cDNA molecule was performed by a template-switch adaptor with 12 random nucleotides. Per-sample output comprised a minimum of 2.5 million paired-end reads containing CDR3. TCRdb called the 5' RACE reads again in MiXCR, with one record for every CDR3 protein. Seen here are 540,000 or so distinct CDR3 sequences, 25% to 30% observed once, and the top ten hold approximately 18%. This clonotype showed up many times. As yet, its antigen is unknown. Between the trimmed V and J ends, which lost 4 bases and 1 base, there was a span of 10 bases. This CDR3 is 14 amino acids long. CDR1 is DFQATT and CDR2 is SNEGSKA in the germline V gene (reference sequence).

The clonotype comes from a woman aged 70-85 years in good health. Sequenced sample: blood. This sequence joins TRBV20-1 and TRBJ2-2; D assignment may be TRBD1 or TRBD2 (5 bases each). The CDR3 spells CSATRAGNTGELFF. As DNA, the CDR3 is TGCAGTGCTACCAGGGCGGGGAACACCGGGGAGCTGTTTTTT.